The next 15 T cell receptor beta chains were all read from a single sample in a study of vaccination and CD4 T cells after COVID-19. Treatment defined: roughly 11-day PBMC culture with coronavirus spike peptide pools or control peptides (ViraFEST assay). These receptors' antigens are unknown. An Oncomine TCR Beta short-read assay was used to sequence the DNA from cultured CD4+ T cells. TCRdb used MiXCR to reprocess the PCR reads, holding one entry per CDR3 protein. Among 2,500 to 4,000 distinct CDR3 sequences listed, 80% were seen once. The sequenced sample was CD4+ T cells from blood, cultured in vitro. These TCRs come from a human donor who had recovered from COVID-19.

About this clonotype itself: The junction differs from germline at one of its ends, possibly a read error. The CDR3 DNA reads as TGTACCAGCAGTTTATCCTCTGGGGCCGACGTCCTGACTTTC. Protein sequence: CTSSLSSGADVLTF. The chain links TRBV12-3 or TRBV12-4 to TRBJ2-6; weak D call: TRBD1 (5 bases). The CDR3 extends over 14 amino acids.

This clonotype turned up a few times. The genes are TRBV7-3 and TRBJ1-1; D perhaps matches TRBD1 (6 bases). Looked up from germline, CDR1 is SGHTA and CDR2 is FQGTGA. V was shortened by 5 bases and J by 3 bases, with 19 bases between the two germline ends. CDR3 size: 16 residues. The CDR3 here is CASSLDNRAPDTEAFF. The DNA of the CDR3 is TGTGCCAGCAGCCTCGACAACAGGGCCCCCGACACTGAAGCTTTCTTT.

The genes are TRBV19 and TRBJ1-6, with TRBD1 identical over 9 bases. Germline-derived CDR1 and CDR2 are LNHDA and SQIVND (reference sequence). CDR3 size: 14 residues. The DNA for the CDR3 is TGTGGGGCGGGACAGGGAAGGTGGAATTCACCCCTCCACTTT. Translation gives CGAGQGRWNSPLHF.

The chain uses TRBV27 and TRBJ2-3; D uncertain. With 5 bases removed from V and 0 bases from J, the gap between germline ends came to 21 bases. The germline gives CDR1 MNHEY, CDR2 SMNVEV (reference sequence). The CDR3 consists of 18 residues. In nucleotides, the CDR3 is TGTGCCAGCAGTATCATACCCCCTAGACAACCTAGCACAGATACGCAGTATTTT. It codes for CASSIIPPRQPSTDTQYF.

The V gene is TRBV28, the J gene TRBJ1-1; D is unclear. V was pared by 6 bases and J by 7 bases, with 12 bases between. CDR3 size: 12 residues. The germline V gene has CDR1 MDHEN and CDR2 SYDVKM. In nucleotides, the CDR3 is TGTGCCAGCAGCTCCCGAGGAAATGAAGCTTTCTTT. As protein: CASSSRGNEAFF.

This clonotype was counted between two and nine times. The chain has TRBV2 and TRBJ1-2; 8 bases fit TRBD1. V was clipped by 6 bases and J by 5 bases; unmatched bases: 5. Germline values: CDR1 SNHLY, CDR2 FYNNEI. The CDR3 has 13 residues. The CDR3 nucleotides are TGTGCCAGCAGAGAGGACAGGGCTTATGGCTACACCTTC. Encoded protein: CASREDRAYGYTF.

The chain links TRBV9 to TRBJ2-5; TRBD1 matches 8 bases. The CDR3 covers 13 residues. The ends lost 5 bases at V and 4 bases at J; junction bases unmatched: 4. CDR1 and CDR2 from the germline V gene are SGDLS and YYNGEE. CDR3 nucleotide sequence: TGTGCCAGCAGTGACGGGACAGGAGAGACCCAGTACTTC. It is translated as CASSDGTGETQYF.

This clonotype came up once. This chain connects TRBV6-1 to TRBJ1-1, with D perhaps matching TRBD1 (6 bases). The CDR3 loop spans 14 amino acids. Per the germline V gene, CDR1 is MNHNS and CDR2 is SASEGT. The germline V and J ends were trimmed by 7 bases and 4 bases, with 16 bases remaining between them. This chain's CDR3 is CASTRFAGVTEAFF. DNA of the CDR3: TGTGCCAGCACCCGCTTCGCAGGGGTCACTGAAGCTTTCTTT.

In DNA form, the CDR3 reads TGTGCCAGCAGCCCCTGGGGGTCTCCAGGGGTTGAGACCCAGTACTTC. Its translation is CASSPWGSPGVETQYF. This rearrangement joins TRBV7-3 to TRBJ2-5, with a possible D match to TRBD1 (6 bases). The length of the CDR3 is 16 residues. Trimming pared 5 bases from V and 5 bases from J, leaving 21 bases between. The germline V gene has CDR1 SGHTA and CDR2 FQGTGA.

In regard to this clonotype: Germline and junction disagree at one end, which may indicate a read error. V and J are TRBV5-3 and TRBJ2-7, with D hard to call. TRBV5-3 is identified as an open reading frame with a role that is uncertain. CDR3 length: 13 residues. This chain's CDR3 is CASSLMMAYEQYF. The CDR3 DNA follows: TGTGCCAGCAGCTTAATGATGGCCTACGAGCAGTACTTC.

The V and J genes are TRBV6-1 and TRBJ1-5, with D tentatively TRBD1 (6 bases). Germline-derived CDR1 and CDR2 are MNHNS and SASEGT. V lost 3 bases to trimming and J lost 0 bases, with 15 bases between them. The CDR3 is 17 amino acids. CDR3 DNA: TGTGCCAGCAGTGACGGCAAGGGGGGGTCTAGCAATCAGCCCCAGCATTTT. Translated, it gives CASSDGKGGSSNQPQHF.

This rearrangement joins TRBV20-1 to TRBJ2-4; D perhaps matches TRBD1 (6 bases). Trimming shortened V by 6 bases and J by 0 bases, and 21 bases separated the two germline ends. The CDR3 totals 17 residues. Germline V CDR1 and CDR2: DFQATT, SNEGSKA (reference sequence). In nucleotides, the CDR3 is TGCAGTGCGTCGTTAAACAGGGAACTACTAGCCAAAAACATTCAGTACTTC. Amino acids: CSASLNRELLAKNIQYF.

The chain combines TRBV7-6 with TRBJ1-2; D perhaps matches TRBD1 (5 bases). This CDR3 comprises 15 residues. Germline CDR1 reads SGHVS; CDR2 reads FNYEAQ. Trimming removed 3 bases from V and 7 bases from J, with 18 bases in between. The CDR3 loop reads CASSFSETGTGGYTF. The DNA of the CDR3 is TGTGCCAGCAGCTTTAGCGAGACCGGGACTGGTGGCTACACCTTC.

The chain combines TRBV6-1 with TRBJ2-3; D unresolved. The CDR3 spans 14 residues. Germline V gene data show CDR1 as MNHNS and CDR2 as SASEGT. The germline V and J ends were trimmed by 6 bases and 2 bases, with 12 bases remaining between them. CDR3 in amino acids: CASRRRFNTDTQYF. CDR3 nucleotides: TGTGCCAGCAGGCGAAGATTCAACACAGATACGCAGTATTTT.

The V and J genes are TRBV10-2 and TRBJ1-1, with 8 bases that match TRBD1. Trimming took 2 bases from V and 0 from J; bases not matched to a gene: 5. Germline V gene lookup returns CDR1 WSHSY and CDR2 SAAADI. The CDR3 is 16 residues long. Here the CDR3 reads CASSEIPGQVNTEAFF. The CDR3 nucleotides are TGCGCCAGCAGTGAGATACCGGGACAGGTGAACACTGAAGCTTTCTTT.